Listed here are 14 T cell receptor beta chains from one sample, sequenced in a study of blood T cell repertoires in COVID-19. Data came from immunoSEQ multiplex PCR; TCRdb stores just in-frame clones and leaves some out. The sample records more than 70,000 clones, around 79% being singletons. The specimen was peripheral blood. These receptors came from a human donor in a cohort sampled during active COVID-19.

This chain joins TRBV3-1 (or the pseudogene TRBV3-2) and TRBJ2-5; the D is unclear. The V gene lost 4 bases and the J gene lost 9 bases, with 12 bases spanning the gap. Germline assignment: CDR1 LGHDT and CDR2 YNNKEL (reference sequence). The CDR3 is 12 residues long. CDR3 DNA: TGTGCCAGCAGCCGCCCCGCGGCGGCCCAGTACTTC. This sequence encodes CASSRPAAAQYF.

This clone was recorded once. V and J are TRBV19 and TRBJ2-1; 9 bases align to TRBD2. From germline, CDR1 is LNHDA and CDR2 SQIVND (reference sequence). This CDR3 is 16 amino acids long. J lost 6 bases, V lost 4 bases, and 10 bases had no gene match. CDR3 sequence: CASSTLGGGRGNEQFF. CDR3 sequence (DNA): TGTGCCAGTAGTACCCTCGGGGGCGGGAGGGGCAATGAGCAGTTCTTC.

This clone was detected a few times. The chain combines TRBV4-2 with TRBJ2-7; 12 bases fit TRBD1. With 4 bases clipped from V and 5 bases from J, the junction kept 6 bases outside the gene matches. The CDR3 runs to 15 residues. Germline lookup yields CDR1 LGHNA and CDR2 YNFKEQ. CDR3 protein: CASSRGTGGLDEQYF. The CDR3 nucleotides are TGTGCCAGCAGCCGTGGGACAGGGGGCCTCGACGAGCAGTACTTC.

The chain is built from TRBV15 and TRBJ1-2, with a possible D match to TRBD1 (5 bases). Germline V lookup: CDR1 LNHNV, CDR2 YYDKDF (reference sequence). V was trimmed by 0 bases and J by 3 bases, leaving 11 bases between them. The CDR3 extends over 15 amino acids. The CDR3 region is CATSRDFLGDYGYTF. In nucleotides, the CDR3 is TGTGCCACCAGCAGAGATTTTTTAGGGGACTATGGCTACACCTTC.

There are a few counts of this clone. The chain uses TRBV6-5 and TRBJ2-7; D perhaps matches TRBD2 (5 bases). CDR3 length equals 14 residues. With 6 bases removed from V and 7 bases from J, the gap between germline ends came to 19 bases. Germline V gives CDR1 MNHEY, CDR2 SVGAGI. The CDR3 coding sequence is TGTGCCAGCAGAAGAAGCCTCAGAACGGGGGAGCAGTACTTC. Translating gives CASRRSLRTGEQYF.

The sample holds one count of this clone. This chain connects TRBV2 to TRBJ2-1; 7 nucleotides agree with TRBD2. The CDR3 sequence is 15 residues long. In germline, CDR1 is SNHLY, CDR2 FYNNEI. The junction had 6 bases not matched to a gene; V was cut back by 0 bases and J by 7 bases. In nucleotides, the CDR3 is TGTGCCAGCAGTGAAGCGCTTTGGGGGGGGAATGAGCAGTTCTTC. Protein sequence: CASSEALWGGNEQFF.

The sample holds one count of this clone. J is TRBJ1-1 and V is TRBV5-1; 7 bases are a match to TRBD1. The CDR3 runs to 14 residues. The germline CDR1 and CDR2 sequences are SGHRS and YFSETQ. The V segment lost 5 bases and the J segment 5 bases; nucleotides outside the gene matches: 9. This CDR3 is CASSYTGEVTEAFF. Here the CDR3 DNA reads TGCGCCAGCAGTTATACAGGGGAGGTAACTGAAGCTTTCTTT.

The J gene is TRBJ2-1, the V gene TRBV29-1, with a tentative D call TRBD2 (6 bases). CDR3 length: 14 residues. Trimming took off 7 bases at V and 1 base at J, with 14 bases between the two ends. Germline assignment: CDR1 SQVTM and CDR2 ANQGSEA. As DNA, the CDR3 is TGCAGCGCACTTGTCGGGAGTTCCTACAATGAGCAGTTCTTC. This gives the protein CSALVGSSYNEQFF.

This chain links TRBV7-2 with TRBJ2-7, with D uncertain. This CDR3 is 12 amino acids long. Trimming shortened V by 5 bases and J by 6 bases, and 11 bases separated the two germline ends. Germline V gene data show CDR1 as SGHTA and CDR2 as FQGNSA. As DNA, the CDR3 is TGTGCCAGCAGCATCGATGTCAGCGAGCAGTACTTC. Its protein is CASSIDVSEQYF. Looking up the rest from reference TRBV7-2 and TRBJ2-7 gives the full variable domain: GAGVSQSPSNKVTEKGKDVELRCDPISGHTALYWYRQSLGQGLEFLIYFQGNSAPDKSGLPSDRFSAERTGGSVSTLTIQRTQQEDSAVYLCASSIDVSEQYFGPGTRLTVT.

The V call is TRBV11-2, the J call TRBJ2-1, with D uncertain. From germline, CDR1 is SGHAT and CDR2 FQNNGV. The length of the CDR3 is 16 residues. V lost 1 base and J lost 3, with 13 bases in between. The CDR3 bases are TGTGCCAGCAGCTTAGTCGGCGGAACCATCTACAATGAGCAGTTCTTC. Translated: CASSLVGGTIYNEQFF.

This sequence joins TRBV29-1 and TRBJ2-2, with 10 bases fitting TRBD2. J was trimmed by 2 bases and V by 6 bases; bases with no gene match: 9. Germline values: CDR1 SQVTM, CDR2 ANQGSEA. CDR3 length: 16 residues. Here the CDR3 reads CSVRVSGRPNTGELFF. CDR3 sequence (DNA): TGCAGCGTGAGAGTTAGCGGGAGGCCTAACACCGGGGAGCTGTTTTTT.

In its sample, this clone was seen once. The CDR3: CASRTTASSYNSPLHF. CDR3 DNA sequence: TGTGCCAGCCGTACGACAGCAAGCTCCTATAATTCACCCCTCCACTTT. The chain carries TRBV27 and TRBJ1-6; TRBD1 might be the D (5 bases). Germline V gene sequence: CDR1 MNHEY, CDR2 SMNVEV (reference sequence). There are 16 residues in the CDR3. V lost 8 bases and J 0 bases, leaving 14 bases between the germline ends.

Regarding this clone: One junction end disagrees with the germline gene, perhaps due to a read error. The J gene is TRBJ1-1, the V gene TRBV5-6; TRBD1 agrees at 9 bases. The CDR3 spans 16 residues. Germline V lookup: CDR1 SGHDT, CDR2 YYEEEE. CDR3 bases: TGTGCCAGCAGCTCAGACACCGGGACAGGGAACTCTGAAGCTTTCTTT. Translation gives CASSSDTGTGNSEAFF.

The chain recombines TRBV7-9 with TRBJ2-1, with D tentatively TRBD2 (6 bases). The germline V and J ends were trimmed by 1 base and 5 bases, with 9 bases remaining between them. This CDR3 contains 14 residues. CDR1 is SEHNR, CDR2 FQNEAQ, per germline (reference sequence). Here the CDR3 DNA reads TGTGCCAGCAGCTTAGACGTAGCGGACAATGAGCAGTTCTTC. Protein: CASSLDVADNEQFF.